This T cell receptor (beta chain) is drawn from a study of cytomegalovirus exposure and HLA in healthy donors (dated by TCRdb to about 2017). For context, the study as a whole: In an earlier analysis of some 610 of the donors, 250 to 300 Gb of sequence data and about 110 million unique TCR beta sequences from roughly 190 million T cells were reported. An early release covering 550 to 650 HLA-typed donors comprised 250 to 350 gigabases of sequencing data and 85 million to 100 million unique TCR sequences. Among the roughly 390 genotyped donors, around 81% belonged to the genetic ancestry cluster associated with self-reported Caucasian donors. The study aimed to test whether cataloging public T cell receptors could reveal signatures of past pathogen exposure. The T cell repertoires of 670 or so subjects were profiled by immunosequencing and related to cytomegalovirus serostatus. A separate validation cohort of approximately 120 different subjects was used in addition to the roughly 700-subject first cohort. High-throughput TCR immunosequencing, statistical association of individual TCRs with disease status, and machine learning were combined to predict cytomegalovirus infection status. A later analysis re-analyzed previously published TCR beta repertoires from 666 donors and added high-resolution HLA genotyping to study TCR occurrence patterns. Rather than using new phenotypic data, the later analysis identified candidate immune exposures from TCR beta sequences and from how often those sequences occurred across donors. To decide whether each TCR beta V gene segment behaved as functional or pseudogenic, an earlier analysis of some 600 of the donors relied on high-throughput TCR beta sequencing. Donor age, sex, ethnicity and CMV serostatus were compiled together with the repertoire data. A later genetic analysis took genome-wide SNP genotypes for 398 of the 666 donors and used that subset as a discovery cohort. Every discovery cohort repertoire had been produced on one sequencing platform. HLA typing covered class I and class II loci at four-digit resolution. Typing coverage differed by locus: A, B, C, DRB1 and DQB1 were typed in roughly 629-640 donors, DQA1 in around 500, DPA1 in nearly 610, and DPB1 in 450 to 480. A handful of DR-DQ haplotypes were handled as single units for association and clustering because linkage in the cohort was strong. Among 300 to 500 genotyped donors of the cohort, an average of approximately 240,000 unique TCR beta nucleotide sequences was sequenced per donor, of which roughly 18% were non-productive.

V is pared back by 1 base and J by 0 bases, with 7 bases lying between the germline termini. The cysteine opens and the phenylalanine closes a CDR3 of 15 amino acids. The kept DNA is CDR3 alone, 45 bases in frame from the first base. CDR1 and CDR2, looked up from the germline V gene, are LGHNA and YNFKEQ. Comments on this clone: The clone's antigen remains unknown.

On the study overall, not on this receptor specifically: For the cohort, immune exposure information was limited to CMV serostatus. The classifier was reported to diagnose cytomegalovirus status with high specificity and sensitivity in both the original cohort and the validation cohort. Because HLA typing was missing for some donors at each locus, association tests included only the typed subset. An earlier analysis of around 540 of the donors showed that most TCR beta V segments appeared in productive rearrangements either about 90% or about 30% of the time, which broadly matched IMGT annotations. The authors suggested that the approach could potentially be extended to other disease states and immunological phenotypes. A later analysis found that TCR association rates varied across HLA loci, with DRB1 alleles showing the most associated TCRs and HLA-C alleles the fewest. Only TCR beta chains were sequenced in this cohort, and the absence of alpha or paired-chain data limited detectable features. A further reported finding was that TCR beta sequences accurately predicted the HLA-A and HLA-B alleles for most subjects in the first cohort. Because the 87-base-pair reads could not distinguish some IMGT-functional V segments, including TRBV6-2 and TRBV6-3, those segments were excluded. A total of 164 TCR beta chains were listed by the study as associated with cytomegalovirus. A later genetic analysis associated a missense DCLRE1C variant with V-gene and J-gene trimming of TCR beta chains, and an independent cohort replicated the association. According to a later genetic analysis, donors in an Asian-associated ancestry cluster had fewer N-insertions in productive TCRs than the approximately 610-donor mean. At a false discovery rate of 0.05, a later analysis linked under 20,000 TCR beta sequences to specific HLA alleles. In a later analysis, most CMV-associated TCR beta chains were found to appear HLA-restricted, with HLA associations seemingly driven largely by CMV exposure. A later analysis reported that several top co-occurrence clusters appeared linked to parvovirus B19, influenza, CMV and Epstein-Barr virus. In a later analysis, HLA-associated TCR beta chains showed more clonal expansion and lower generation probabilities than non-associated chains that were equally common. Correlated functional status among segregating V segments might be attributable to linkage disequilibrium, but an unknown experimental factor could not be ruled out. The presence/absence analyses assumed that sequencing depth was roughly uniform across donors, and that assumption may not be true. When HLA alleles, especially DR and DQ, strongly co-occurred, attributing TCR associations to individual alleles was difficult. Because counts were too low, approximately 15 rarely observed V segments, including chromosome 9 orphons, were excluded from the earlier analysis of 587 of the donors. A cluster of highly shared sequence variants was judged likely to be a technical artifact of the sequencing pipeline. Most TCR sequences were seen in very few donors, while some public TCRs were found in many individuals. In vitro tests confirmed that a few of the cytomegalovirus-associated TCR beta chains recognize cytomegalovirus antigens.

The library was made by the immunoSEQ multiplex PCR assay. The multiplex PCR relied on a mix of 60 forward primers for TCR Vbeta segments and 13 reverse primers for TCR Jbeta segments. The CDR3 region of rearranged TCR beta genes was amplified from genomic DNA by a multiplex PCR assay. Amplified TCR beta libraries were sequenced as 87-base-pair reads on the Illumina HiSeq System. On the study's bioinformatics: Across the roughly 600 repertoires, a later analysis counted approximately 75 million unique TCR beta chains, 9.5 million to 12 million of which were shared by at least two donors. To remove PCR and sequencing errors, raw reads were error-corrected and collapsed into unique sequences using a nearest-neighbor algorithm that merged closely related sequences. CDR3 sequences were aligned to IMGT reference sequences to assign V, D and J gene segments. For a sequence to be retained, a match of at least six nucleotides to both a V gene segment and a J gene segment was required. A rearrangement was called productive if the CDR3 had no stop codons and remained in frame with V and J, and every other rearrangement was called non-productive. Following IMGT convention, CDR3 was defined as the stretch from the second conserved V-encoded cysteine to the conserved J-encoded phenylalanine. Sequences without an unambiguous match to a single V gene segment were excluded from the earlier analysis of approximately 600 of the donors. In an earlier analysis of approximately 500 of the donors, a V segment was called functional when productive rearrangements were above 56.7%, and segregating when the standard deviation between donors exceeded 5%. A statistical classification framework was developed to diagnose cytomegalovirus status using the catalog of TCR beta chain sequences. In a later analysis, TCR nucleotide sequences were compared against IMGT/GENE-DB human TR gene sequences so that V and J genes could be assigned. The TCRdist pipeline was used in a later analysis to assign CDR3 sequences and most-parsimonious VDJ recombination scenarios. In a later analysis, each TCR beta chain was defined by its CDR3 amino acid sequence together with its V-gene family, and reads without a unique V-gene family were excluded. In a later analysis, several hundred highly shared, low-generation-probability nucleotide sequences were removed to address suspected cross-contamination and a sequencing artifact. In a later analysis, a clonal expansion index for each public chain was calculated from normalized within-repertoire ranks of inferred template counts. A later analysis computed generation probabilities with a VDJ recombination model fitted to out-of-frame rearrangements, and checked the results against IGoR. In a later analysis, hypergeometric tests were used to score TCR-TCR, TCR-HLA and TCR-CMV co-occurrence, with a repertoire-size bias correction applied to TCR pairs. False discovery rates were estimated in a later analysis by permuting HLA or CMV assignments 20 times. In a later analysis, co-occurring TCRs were grouped with DBSCAN, and TCRdist sequence similarity was added when clustering was performed within HLA-allele-positive subsets. For co-occurrence clustering, repertoires with fewer than 30,000 or more than 120,000 public chains were excluded, along with a handful of repertoires with anomalous nucleotide sharing. TCRdb holds this immuneACCESS table with in-frame rearrangements only. Some clones are missing; in checked studies, unresolved V genes explain under half, and the rest has no known cause. V and J calls plus clone size are reproduced from that table; the DNA served to infer D and trimming. This sample's listing comprises under 130,000 clones. Of the sample, around 0.59% is held by the ten largest clones.

The cohort was made up of 500 to 850 healthy bone marrow donors. Cohort members were all nominally healthy when sampled, although unrecorded immune exposures were likely present. The donor tested CMV seronegative and was one of the 352 seronegative cohort members. Each donor provided a peripheral blood sample, and peripheral blood mononuclear cells were used for TCR beta sequencing. Genomic DNA extraction from the blood cell samples was performed with the Qiagen DNeasy Blood Extraction Kit. The TCR sequence derives from a man between 45 and 60 years old in good health and CMV-seronegative. This receptor chain uses TRBV4-2 and TRBJ2-1; no confident D gene assignment can be made. Specimen: PBMCs. The encoded CDR3 is CASSQVKSSYNEQFF. The DNA is as follows: TGTGCCAGCAGCCAAGTGAAGAGCTCCTACAATGAGCAGTTCTTC.